This TCR beta chain emerged from a study of identical twins. General observations from the study: Zero-insertion findings could be partly confounded by invariant cells (MAIT and iNKT cells).

With 4 bases clipped from V and 3 bases from J, the junction kept 6 bases outside the gene matches. The CDR3 length is 14 residues. The V gene's germline CDR1 is MDHEN and CDR2 SYDVKM. MiXCR, applied by TCRdb to the 5' RACE reads, yields one record per CDR3 protein. Of 450,000 or so distinct CDR3 sequences in the sample, 11% to 15% were seen once. The sample holds a few counts of this clonotype. The antigen remains unidentified. These sequences were also reported in another study, on yellow fever vaccine responses in identical twins. Turning to that study: Twins reportedly had a vaccine T cell response that seemed partly convergent, partly personalized.

This receptor was obtained from a woman aged 18-29 years in good health. V usage is TRBV28 and J usage is TRBJ2-7; 7 positions match TRBD1. Sequencing was carried out using CD4+ T cells sorted from blood. The CDR3 reads CASSSMTGNYEQYF. The CDR3 DNA sequence: TGTGCCAGCAGTTCCATGACAGGGAACTACGAGCAGTACTTC.